The 6 T cell receptor beta chains below come from one sample, sequenced in a study of beta chain features in type 1 diabetes. Study results and caveats: Within each of all four CD4+ subsets, Type 1 diabetes patients had TCRB CDR3s that were moderately but significantly shorter.

Every bit of the isolated RNA underwent reverse transcription, so sequencing read expressed TCRB transcripts. Clones were read by immunoSEQ multiplex PCR, and TCRdb kept only the in-frame ones, dropping some. Of about 660,000 clones listed, more than 13% were seen once; the top ten hold just under 0.04%. These receptors' targets are unknown. Sequencing was done on a sample of naive CD4+ T cells from blood. The receptor set was obtained from a man aged 18 to 30 with type 1 diabetes.

This clone was found a few times. This chain uses TRBV7-3 with TRBJ2-3; 9 bases match TRBD1. V trimming: 1 base; J trimming: 4 bases; junction bases outside the gene matches: 6. Germline V gene data show CDR1 as SGHTA and CDR2 as FQGTGA. The CDR3 has 16 amino acids. CDR3 coding DNA: TGTGCCAGCAGCTTAATATGGGACAGGGACCCAGATACGCAGTATTTT. Translation: CASSLIWDRDPDTQYF.

In this sample, this clone turned up a few times. The chain uses TRBV29-1 and TRBJ2-3; the match to TRBD1 covers 8 bases. The germline V gene encodes CDR1 SQVTM and CDR2 ANQGSEA. The ends lost 6 bases at V and 5 bases at J; junction bases unmatched: 10. The CDR3 runs 14 residues. This CDR3 is CSVGDRTRRDTQYF. The CDR3 coding sequence is TGCAGCGTGGGGGACAGGACTCGGAGAGATACGCAGTATTTT.

The chain joins TRBV29-1 to TRBJ1-1, with D unclear. The CDR3 is 13 amino acids. The germline V and J ends were trimmed by 5 bases and 5 bases, with 15 bases remaining between them. Germline-derived CDR1 and CDR2 are SQVTM and ANQGSEA. CDR3 residues: CSVQAVGSTEAFF. The CDR3 DNA reads TGCAGCGTTCAAGCGGTGGGCTCTACTGAAGCTTTCTTT.

This clone was seen more than once but under ten times. Written as DNA, the CDR3 is TGTGCCAGCAGCTACAGGGCTCAGACAGATACGCAGTATTTT. Translating gives CASSYRAQTDTQYF. The chain has TRBV9 and TRBJ2-3; tentative D call: TRBD1 (6 bases). V was trimmed by 4 bases and J by 3 bases, leaving 12 bases between them. This CDR3 is 14 amino acids long. Germline V gives CDR1 SGDLS, CDR2 YYNGEE.

This clone has only a few counts. V and J are TRBV6-1 and TRBJ2-3, with 8 bases matching TRBD2. Germline V gene data show CDR1 as MNHNS and CDR2 as SASEGT. The V segment lost 10 bases and the J segment 0 bases; nucleotides outside the gene matches: 0. This CDR3 is built from 12 residues. DNA of the CDR3: TGTGCCACTAGCGGGAGCACAGATACGCAGTATTTT. Protein: CATSGSTDTQYF.

The table lists this clone with a few counts. V and J are TRBV4-1 and TRBJ1-1, with D unclear. The germline V gene has CDR1 MGHRA and CDR2 YSYEKL. V was trimmed by 0 bases and J by 11 bases, leaving 19 bases between them. This CDR3 is built from 15 residues. This chain's CDR3 is CASSQDGRWVVEAFF. In nucleotides, the CDR3 is TGCGCCAGCAGCCAAGATGGTCGATGGGTGGTTGAGGCTTTCTTT.